This TCR beta chain is from a study of shared clonotypes between healthy human individuals. The study, taken as a whole, reports: Since donors were few, the genetic and exposure-history diversity represented was limited.

From CD4+ cells came CD45RA+ naive and CD45RA-negative memory subsets. Authors' data handling: ImmunoSEQ junction-only sequences lacked quality scores, so their filtering differed. Clones were sequenced by immunoSEQ multiplex PCR, and TCRdb holds only the in-frame ones, with some missing. V and J calls and clone size follow that table, whereas D and trimming were derived from the DNA. The sample yields 950,000 to 1,300,000 clones, approximately 72% seen once. CDR3 size: 15 residues. Germline assignment: CDR1 SEHNR and CDR2 FQNEAQ (reference sequence). V gave up 5 bases and J gave up 1 base; unmatched junction bases: 8. As to this clone: What it binds is not known.

The J gene is TRBJ2-7, the V gene TRBV7-9; TRBD1 matches 7 bases. This TCR derives from a man aged 18-30 years in good health. Material for sequencing was memory CD4+ T cells sorted from blood. The subset here: CD45RA-negative fraction. The CDR3 loop is CASSPMGQSSYEQYF. The CDR3 DNA follows: TGTGCCAGCAGCCCAATGGGACAGTCATCCTACGAGCAGTACTTC.